This T cell receptor (beta chain) was identified during a study of shared clonotypes between healthy human individuals. General study points: Among non-shared clonotypes, generation probabilities were lower than among those shared by all four donors. With four donors compared, approximately 5.5% of naive CD4 clonotypes were shared. The study generally estimated greater richness for naive than memory subsets.

A single count supports this clone. Its specificity is not known. The assay was carried out at the deep level. The method was immunoSEQ multiplex PCR; TCRdb's version includes in-frame clones alone and lacks a portion of them. The sample shows millions of clones, about 92% of them seen only once. Trimming stripped 0 bases from V and 5 bases from J, with 14 bases between. The CDR3 extends over 15 amino acids. Germline assignment: CDR1 SGHDT and CDR2 YYEEEE. The source of this sequence is a man younger than 30 in good health. Sequencing input: naive CD4+ T cells sorted from blood. The subset here: CD45RA+ positively selected. The rearrangement uses TRBV5-6 and TRBJ2-5; a weak D match, TRBD1 (7 bases). The CDR3 DNA reads TGTGCCAGCAGCTTGGTCGGCAGGGGGAGGGAGACCCAGTACTTC. Encoded protein: CASSLVGRGRETQYF.